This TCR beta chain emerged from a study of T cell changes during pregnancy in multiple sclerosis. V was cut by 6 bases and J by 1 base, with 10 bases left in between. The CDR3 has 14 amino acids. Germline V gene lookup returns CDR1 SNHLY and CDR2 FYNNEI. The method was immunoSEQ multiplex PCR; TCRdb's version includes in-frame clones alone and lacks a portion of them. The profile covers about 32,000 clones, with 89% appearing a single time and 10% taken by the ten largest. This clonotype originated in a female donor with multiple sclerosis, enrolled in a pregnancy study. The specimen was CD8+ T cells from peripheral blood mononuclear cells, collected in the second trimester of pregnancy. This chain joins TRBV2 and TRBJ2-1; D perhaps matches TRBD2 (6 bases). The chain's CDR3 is CASRNGGSYNEQFF. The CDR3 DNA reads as TGTGCCAGCAGGAACGGGGGTTCCTACAATGAGCAGTTCTTC.